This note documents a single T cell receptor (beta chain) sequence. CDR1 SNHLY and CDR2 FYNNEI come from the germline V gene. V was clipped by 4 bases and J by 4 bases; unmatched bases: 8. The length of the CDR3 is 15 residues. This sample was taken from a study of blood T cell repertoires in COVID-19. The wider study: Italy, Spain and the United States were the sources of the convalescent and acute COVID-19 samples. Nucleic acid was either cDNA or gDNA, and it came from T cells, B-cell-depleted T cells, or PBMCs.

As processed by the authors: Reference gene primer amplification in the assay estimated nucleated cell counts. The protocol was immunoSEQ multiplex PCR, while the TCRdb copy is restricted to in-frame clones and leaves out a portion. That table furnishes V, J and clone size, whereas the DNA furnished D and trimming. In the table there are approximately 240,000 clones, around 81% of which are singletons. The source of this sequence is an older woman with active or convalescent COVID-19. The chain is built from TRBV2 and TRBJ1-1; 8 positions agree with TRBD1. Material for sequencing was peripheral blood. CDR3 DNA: TGTGCCAGCAGTGCGCGGACAGGGTCGGTCACTGAAGCTTTCTTT. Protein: CASSARTGSVTEAFF.